A single sample gave rise to the 22 T cell receptor beta chains below, sequenced in a study of blood T cell repertoires in COVID-19. The data were produced by immunoSEQ multiplex PCR, yet TCRdb's version contains in-frame clones alone and is incomplete. The repertoire holds fewer than 50,000 clones, with about 88% as singletons. Material for sequencing was peripheral blood. Receptors originate from a man aged 65 to 85 with active COVID-19.

The J gene is TRBJ2-3, the V gene TRBV28; the match to TRBD2 covers 7 bases. J gave up 0 bases and V 6 bases, and 6 bases lay outside the gene matches. Germline lookup yields CDR1 MDHEN and CDR2 SYDVKM. The CDR3 is 15 residues long. The DNA of the CDR3 is TGTGCCAGCAGACTTCTGGGACTAAGCACAGATACGCAGTATTTT. Its protein is CASRLLGLSTDTQYF.

The chain employs TRBV11-2 and TRBJ1-3; a possible D gene is TRBD1 (6 bases). This CDR3 comprises 14 residues. Germline CDR1 SGHAT, CDR2 FQNNGV. V was clipped by 5 bases and J by 5 bases, with 13 bases between them. The CDR3 loop reads CASSPKGVRNTIYF. The CDR3 nucleotides read TGTGCCAGCAGCCCAAAGGGGGTTAGAAACACCATATATTTT.

The chain combines TRBV27 with TRBJ2-5; 11 bases agree with TRBD1. V lost 3 bases and J lost 4; bases outside the gene matches: 4. CDR3 length: 15 amino acids. Germline V gene lookup returns CDR1 MNHEY and CDR2 SMNVEV (reference sequence). The CDR3 DNA is TGTGCCAGCAGTTTCGGACAGGGGGCGTTAGAGACCCAGTACTTC. It encodes CASSFGQGALETQYF.

This clone came up once. V usage is TRBV18 and J usage is TRBJ1-5; 7 positions match TRBD1. Germline V gene lookup returns CDR1 KGHSH and CDR2 LQKENI. The CDR3 spans 13 residues. J gave up 4 bases and V 8 bases, and 5 bases lay outside the gene matches. This chain's CDR3 is CASHGQVNQPQHF. CDR3 DNA sequence: TGTGCCAGCCACGGACAGGTAAATCAGCCCCAGCATTTT.

The chain couples TRBV3-1 (or the pseudogene TRBV3-2) to TRBJ2-1, with 11 bases fitting TRBD2. The V gene end was trimmed by 1 base and the J gene end by 2 bases; junction bases not matched to a gene: 7. The CDR3 runs to 18 residues. CDR1 LGHDT and CDR2 YNNKEL come from the germline V gene (reference sequence). The CDR3 region is CASSQGRLTSGAYNEQFF. The CDR3 nucleotides read TGTGCCAGCAGCCAAGGAAGATTGACTAGCGGGGCCTACAATGAGCAGTTCTTC.

V gene TRBV9 combines with J gene TRBJ2-1, with 10 bases lining up with TRBD2. Unmatched junction bases numbered 18, after V lost 3 bases and J lost 6 bases. The CDR3 loop spans 19 amino acids. Germline loops: CDR1 SGDLS, CDR2 YYNGEE. CDR3 region: CASSDSTSGPLSSGNEQFF. The CDR3 coding sequence is TGTGCCAGCAGCGATTCGACTAGCGGGCCCCTGAGTTCGGGCAATGAGCAGTTCTTC.

The chain is built from TRBV6-5 and TRBJ1-5; 7 positions agree with TRBD1. The ends lost 8 bases at V and 5 bases at J; junction bases unmatched: 9. The germline V gene has CDR1 MNHEY and CDR2 SVGAGI. The length of the CDR3 is 14 residues. The CDR3 DNA is TGTGCCAGCGCACGGGACAGCCGTTATCAGCCCCAGCATTTT. Its translation: CASARDSRYQPQHF.

The chain has TRBV28 and TRBJ1-6; 7 bases map to TRBD1. The V segment lost 5 bases and the J segment 7 bases; nucleotides outside the gene matches: 14. Germline CDR1 MDHEN, CDR2 SYDVKM. The CDR3 is 17 residues long. DNA of the CDR3: TGTGCCAGCAGTCTCACGGCGACAGGGAGACTCAATTCACCCCTCCACTTT. As protein: CASSLTATGRLNSPLHF.

The rearrangement joins TRBV27 to TRBJ2-4; D gene uncertain. The V end lost 4 bases, the J end lost 0 bases, and 13 bases lay between the germline ends. This CDR3 region has 16 residues. Germline-derived CDR1 and CDR2 are MNHEY and SMNVEV (reference sequence). CDR3 in amino acids: CASSSTITLAKNIQYF. In DNA form, the CDR3 reads TGTGCCAGCAGTTCCACCATAACTTTAGCCAAAAACATTCAGTACTTC.

The rearrangement joins TRBV5-1 to TRBJ2-2; D unclear. Per the germline V gene, CDR1 is SGHRS and CDR2 is YFSETQ. The length of the CDR3 is 13 residues. Trimming took off 3 bases at V and 5 bases at J, with 8 bases between the two ends. DNA of the CDR3: TGCGCCAGCAGCTACCTCCAGACCGGGGAGCTGTTTTTT. Translating gives CASSYLQTGELFF.

The chain couples TRBV18 to TRBJ1-1; no clear D. This CDR3 has 14 residues. The germline V gene has CDR1 KGHSH and CDR2 LQKENI. Trimming shortened V by 3 bases and J by 1 base, and 9 bases separated the two germline ends. CDR3 sequence reads: CASSPQASNTEAFF. The CDR3, as DNA: TGTGCCAGCTCACCGCAGGCTTCGAACACTGAAGCTTTCTTT.

The rearrangement links TRBV6-5 to TRBJ1-5; no firm D call. CDR1 and CDR2 (germline): MNHEY, SVGAGI. V was trimmed by 0 bases and J by 6 bases, leaving 9 bases between them. The CDR3 is 14 amino acids. CDR3 DNA: TGTGCCAGCAGTTACTCGATATCGGGTCAGCCCCAGCATTTT. Protein sequence: CASSYSISGQPQHF.

The DNA of the CDR3 is TGTGCCAGCAGCTTCTTGAGGAACACTGAAGCTTTCTTT. Translating it yields CASSFLRNTEAFF. This sequence joins TRBV7-3 and TRBJ1-1, with D hard to call. Germline CDR1 SGHTA, CDR2 FQGTGA. The CDR3 consists of 13 residues. The ends were cut back, 3 bases at V and 1 base at J, with 6 bases in the middle.

The rearrangement links TRBV5-1 to TRBJ1-4, with 7 bases fitting TRBD1. V was pared by 2 bases and J by 7 bases, with 5 bases of the junction left unmatched. The germline V gene encodes CDR1 SGHRS and CDR2 YFSETQ. The CDR3 has 14 amino acids. The CDR3 spells CASSFGTVGEKLFF. CDR3 nucleotides: TGCGCCAGCAGCTTCGGGACAGTCGGTGAAAAACTGTTTTTT.

The V gene is TRBV7-2, the J gene TRBJ2-7; 9 bases line up with TRBD1. In germline, CDR1 is SGHTA, CDR2 FQGNSA. Unmatched junction bases numbered 8, after V lost 4 bases and J lost 7 bases. The CDR3 length is 14 residues. Written as DNA, the CDR3 is TGTGCCAGCAGCTCGACAGGGGGTGCGGGGGAGCAGTACTTC. As protein: CASSSTGGAGEQYF.

The rearrangement uses TRBV2 and TRBJ2-1; 8 positions match TRBD2. Germline V lookup: CDR1 SNHLY, CDR2 FYNNEI. Trimming cost V 2 bases and J 6 bases; bases outside gene matches: 3. The length of the CDR3 is 14 residues. The CDR3 sequence is CASSEREGGNEQFF. CDR3 nucleotides: TGTGCCAGCAGTGAACGGGAGGGTGGCAATGAGCAGTTCTTC.

This chain uses TRBV15 with TRBJ2-7; a weak D match, TRBD1 (5 bases). Trimming removed 0 bases from V and 4 bases from J, with 7 bases in between. Germline CDR1 is LNHNV and CDR2 is YYDKDF (reference sequence). CDR3 size: 13 residues. CDR3 protein: CATSRDRGYEQYF. The CDR3 nucleotides read TGTGCCACCAGCAGAGATAGGGGTTACGAGCAGTACTTC. Complete variable domain (other parts from reference TRBV15 and TRBJ2-7): DAMVIQNPRYQVTQFGKPVTLSCSQTLNHNVMYWYQQKSSQAPKLLFHYYDKDFNNEADTPDNFQSRRPNTSFCFLDIRSPGLGDTAMYLCATSRDRGYEQYFGPGTRLTVT.

This clone was detected a few times. The V gene is TRBV7-3, the J gene TRBJ1-5; 7 positions match TRBD1. The germline V gene encodes CDR1 SGHTA and CDR2 FQGTGA. V was clipped by 5 bases and J by 6 bases; unmatched bases: 10. The CDR3 is 15 residues long. The CDR3 region has the DNA TGTGCCAGCAGCCTACATACAGGGGCGGGTCAGCCCCAGCATTTT. Encoded protein: CASSLHTGAGQPQHF.

The chain recombines TRBV7-2 with TRBJ2-1; 13 bases fit TRBD2. After removal of 5 bases from V and 8 bases from J, the junction contained 6 bases not matched to a gene. CDR3 length: 15 residues. Germline V CDR1 and CDR2: SGHTA, FQGNSA. CDR3 sequence (DNA): TGTGCCAGCAGCCCAAGGACTAGCGGGAGCTATGAGCAGTTCTTC. It specifies CASSPRTSGSYEQFF.

The DNA of the CDR3 is TGTGCCAGTAGTAACAGGGGCAATCAGCCCCAGCATTTT. Translated, it gives CASSNRGNQPQHF. The chain uses TRBV19 and TRBJ1-5, with D perhaps TRBD1 (6 bases). The CDR3 is made up of 13 amino acids. The V gene's germline CDR1 is LNHDA and CDR2 SQIVND (reference sequence). Between the trimmed V and J ends, which lost 4 bases and 2 bases, there was a span of 6 bases.

With regard to this clone: An end of the junction does not agree with germline; a read error may underlie this. The CDR3 sequence is CASSLTAGQGAQGTQYF. CDR3 nucleotides: TGTGCCAGCAGCCTAACAGCGGGACAGGGGGCGCAGGGAACGCAGTATTTT. This sequence joins TRBV7-3 and TRBJ2-3; the match to TRBD1 covers 12 bases. The CDR3 loop spans 17 amino acids. In germline, CDR1 is SGHTA, CDR2 FQGTGA.

By sample share, this clone is medium-sized (0.01 to 0.1%). This chain links TRBV20-1 with TRBJ1-2; perhaps TRBD1 as D (6 bases). The CDR3 totals 13 residues. Trimming pared 3 bases from V and 4 bases from J, leaving 12 bases between. The germline V gene has CDR1 DFQATT and CDR2 SNEGSKA (reference sequence). The CDR3 nucleotides read TGCAGTGCTAGTACAGGGATTCGCTATGGCTACACCTTC. The encoded protein is CSASTGIRYGYTF.